The 6 T cell receptor beta chains below were found in one sample sequenced in a study of blood T cell repertoires in COVID-19. Using immunoSEQ multiplex PCR, the repertoire was profiled, and TCRdb retains in-frame clones only, with some absent. This sample has 150,000 to 200,000 clones; roughly nine tenths occur once, and the top ten carry around 25%. The sequencing input was PBMCs or T cells enriched from blood (not recorded which). The receptors originated from a woman in her thirties or forties in a cohort exposed to, infected with or recovered from COVID-19 (not recorded which).

The DNA of the CDR3 is TGTGCCAGCAGTGTGACAGGGAAGCAGTTCTTC. Amino acid sequence: CASSVTGKQFF. The rearrangement joins TRBV12-3 or TRBV12-4 to TRBJ2-1; 7 nucleotides agree with TRBD1. The CDR3 is made up of 11 amino acids. After removal of 5 bases from V and 11 bases from J, the junction contained 3 bases not matched to a gene.

This sequence joins TRBV9 and TRBJ2-5; possible D gene TRBD2, 6 bases. The CDR3 is 15 residues long. The V end was cut by 0 bases, the J end by 5 bases, with 14 bases between. Germline assignment: CDR1 SGDLS and CDR2 YYNGEE. Here the CDR3 reads CASSVGFGRGETQYF. As DNA, the CDR3 is TGTGCCAGCAGCGTAGGGTTCGGGAGAGGTGAGACCCAGTACTTC.

This clone has a handful of counts. This chain uses TRBV19 with TRBJ1-1; 7 bases match TRBD1. The length of the CDR3 is 15 residues. V lost 3 bases to trimming and J lost 1 base; unmatched junction nucleotides: 5. Germline values: CDR1 LNHDA, CDR2 SQIVND (reference sequence). The CDR3 spells CASSIMGQPNTEAFF. Written as DNA, the CDR3 is TGTGCCAGTAGTATCATGGGACAGCCGAACACTGAAGCTTTCTTT.

CDR3 sequence: CASSPGTGGYEQYF. The CDR3 nucleotides are TGCGCCAGCAGCCCGGGGACAGGTGGCTACGAGCAGTACTTC. This chain joins TRBV5-1 and TRBJ2-7; TRBD1 matches at 8 bases. V lost 4 bases and J lost 3; bases outside the gene matches: 6. CDR3 length: 14 amino acids. Per the germline V gene, CDR1 is SGHRS and CDR2 is YFSETQ.

This clone was counted a few times. V gene TRBV4-1 combines with J gene TRBJ2-2; no clear D. Germline V gene lookup returns CDR1 MGHRA and CDR2 YSYEKL. Trimming cost V 3 bases and J 1 base, with 9 bases left between them. CDR3 size: 15 residues. The CDR3, as DNA: TGCGCCAGCAGCCATGGGCTCCAGAACACCGGGGAGCTGTTTTTT. Protein: CASSHGLQNTGELFF.

V gene TRBV11-3 combines with J gene TRBJ1-1; no clear D. V lost 10 bases and J 4 bases, leaving 13 bases between the germline ends. This CDR3 has 12 residues. The germline V gene has CDR1 SGHNT and CDR2 YENEEA. Here the CDR3 reads CATEAKATEAFF. CDR3 nucleotide sequence: TGTGCCACCGAGGCAAAGGCCACTGAAGCTTTCTTT.